The 20 T cell receptor beta chains below come from one sample, sequenced in a study of early T cells in non-severe SARS-CoV-2 infection. MiXCR was run by TCRdb on the 5' RACE reads, yielding one entry per CDR3 protein. The data hold under 55,000 distinct CDR3 sequences, with more than 9% observed a single time. What was sequenced was whole blood. The source of these receptors is an adult who was a healthcare worker with PCR-confirmed SARS-CoV-2 infection or an uninfected control (not recorded which).

This clonotype was seen more than once but under ten times. The chain recombines TRBV28 with TRBJ2-6; D ambiguous. Trimming took off 11 bases at V and 4 bases at J, with 12 bases between the two ends. The length of the CDR3 is 13 residues. In germline, CDR1 is MDHEN, CDR2 SYDVKM. The CDR3 nucleotides are TGTGCCCTAAGGGCTACCGGGGCCAACGTCCTGACTTTC. This translates into CALRATGANVLTF.

This clonotype was detected many times. CDR3 loop: CASSQDNSPTGYTF. The DNA of the CDR3 is TGTGCCAGCAGCCAAGATAATAGCCCTACTGGCTACACCTTC. The chain recombines TRBV3-1 with TRBJ1-2; D call uncertain. The CDR3 loop spans 14 amino acids. Germline V gives CDR1 LGHDT, CDR2 YNNKEL (reference sequence). V was cut by 0 bases and J by 7 bases, with 12 bases left in between.

This clonotype was picked up many times. The V and J genes are TRBV11-2 and TRBJ2-1, with D unresolved. This CDR3 region has 16 residues. Trimming shortened V by 2 bases and J by 2 bases, and 13 bases separated the two germline ends. Germline V gene sequence: CDR1 SGHAT, CDR2 FQNNGV. The CDR3 region has the DNA TGTGCCAGCAGCTTACTAGACGGAAGGGCCTACAATGAGCAGTTCTTC. It codes for CASSLLDGRAYNEQFF.

The chain uses TRBV29-1 and TRBJ2-3; perhaps TRBD2 as D (5 bases). The V end was cut by 1 base, the J end by 2 bases, with 7 bases between. This CDR3 is 13 amino acids long. The germline V gene encodes CDR1 SQVTM and CDR2 ANQGSEA. Here the CDR3 DNA reads TGCAGCGTTGAAGGGGGAGACACAGATACGCAGTATTTT. Its translation is CSVEGGDTDTQYF.

This clonotype has just a few counts. The chain has TRBV4-3 and TRBJ2-7; the match to TRBD1 covers 8 bases. The CDR3 runs 15 residues. In germline, CDR1 is LGHNA, CDR2 YSLEER. V shed 0 bases, J shed 5 bases, and the junction held 6 bases outside the gene matches. CDR3 protein: CASSQDPTGDHEQYF. In DNA form, the CDR3 reads TGCGCCAGCAGCCAAGATCCGACAGGGGACCACGAGCAGTACTTC.

This clonotype was seen at least ten times. The J gene is TRBJ1-6, the V gene TRBV2; tentative D call: TRBD1 (5 bases). The CDR3 consists of 19 residues. V was cut by 5 bases and J by 0 bases, with 20 bases left in between. The V gene's germline CDR1 is SNHLY and CDR2 FYNNEI. CDR3: CASSYQHGTDRSYNSPLHF. CDR3 nucleotide sequence: TGTGCCAGCAGTTATCAACACGGGACGGATCGCTCCTATAATTCACCCCTCCACTTT.

This chain joins TRBV12-3 or TRBV12-4 and TRBJ2-5, with 7 bases fitting TRBD2. The V and J ends lost 7 bases and 5 bases, in that order; junction bases with no gene match: 10. This CDR3 is 14 amino acids long. The CDR3 DNA is TGTGCCAGCAACCGGGAGAGCGGGATGGAGACCCAGTACTTC. Encoded protein: CASNRESGMETQYF.

This clonotype was recorded at least ten times. The chain carries TRBV28 and TRBJ1-4; 9 bases are a match to TRBD1. V lost 11 bases to trimming and J lost 8 bases; unmatched junction nucleotides: 12. From germline, CDR1 is MDHEN and CDR2 SYDVKM. The CDR3 consists of 14 residues. The CDR3 protein is CASGGGQGGEKLFF. The CDR3 DNA reads TGTGCCTCCGGCGGGGGACAGGGAGGAGAAAAACTGTTTTTT.

This clonotype was counted many times. This chain connects TRBV2 to TRBJ2-1, with 12 bases aligning to TRBD2. This CDR3 region has 15 residues. With 6 bases clipped from V and 4 bases from J, the junction kept 4 bases outside the gene matches. Germline-derived CDR1 and CDR2 are SNHLY and FYNNEI. The CDR3 DNA follows: TGTGCCAGCAGGCGGACTAGCGGGGCTTACAATGAGCAGTTCTTC. This encodes CASRRTSGAYNEQFF.

V usage is TRBV3-1 and J usage is TRBJ1-1, with TRBD1 as a possible D gene (5 bases). In germline, CDR1 is LGHDT, CDR2 YNNKEL (reference sequence). The CDR3 is made up of 16 amino acids. The ends were cut back, 0 bases at V and 5 bases at J, with 16 bases in the middle. CDR3 sequence reads: CASSQDRGRVRTEAFF. The DNA of the CDR3 is TGTGCCAGCAGCCAAGATCGGGGACGGGTTCGGACTGAAGCTTTCTTT. Combining the CDR3 with reference TRBV3-1 and TRBJ1-1 gives the whole variable domain DTAVSQTPKYLVTQMGNDKSIKCEQNLGHDTMYWYKQDSKKFLKIMFSYNNKELIINETVPNRFSPKSPDKAHLNLHINSLELGDSAVYFCASSQDRGRVRTEAFFGQGTRLTVV.

This clonotype was counted many times. The rearrangement uses TRBV7-2 and TRBJ2-1, with D perhaps TRBD2 (5 bases). The germline V gene has CDR1 SGHTA and CDR2 FQGNSA. CDR3 length: 16 amino acids. V was cut by 4 bases and J by 5 bases, with 18 bases left in between. Written as DNA, the CDR3 is TGTGCCAGCAGCTCCACTAGTTTACCCAACGACAATGAGCAGTTCTTC. As protein: CASSSTSLPNDNEQFF.

This clonotype showed up many times. V and J are TRBV6-1 and TRBJ2-2; D is possibly TRBD1 (6 bases). Trimming took off 6 bases at V and 1 base at J, with 15 bases between the two ends. Looked up from germline, CDR1 is MNHNS and CDR2 is SASEGT. The CDR3 is 16 amino acids. The CDR3 loop reads CASRALMTGNTGELFF. The CDR3 region has the DNA TGTGCCAGCAGGGCCCTAATGACAGGGAACACCGGGGAGCTGTTTTTT.

V is TRBV28 and J is TRBJ2-7; D may be TRBD1 or TRBD2 (6 bases each). V was pared by 6 bases and J by 3 bases, with 15 bases between. CDR3 length equals 14 residues. Germline V lookup: CDR1 MDHEN, CDR2 SYDVKM. In DNA form, the CDR3 reads TGTGCCAGCAGGGGCGGGACATCTATCTACGAGCAGTACTTC. This sequence encodes CASRGGTSIYEQYF.

This clonotype is categorized as medium-sized. The V and J genes are TRBV28 and TRBJ2-1; 8 bases align to TRBD2. The J segment lost 5 bases and the V segment lost 4 bases, leaving 10 bases of the junction unmatched. Germline V gene sequence: CDR1 MDHEN, CDR2 SYDVKM. This CDR3 is 16 amino acids long. Written as DNA, the CDR3 is TGTGCCAGCAGTTCTCCGGGACTAGGGCCAGACAATGAGCAGTTCTTC. It is translated as CASSSPGLGPDNEQFF.

This clonotype was detected ten times or more. The chain employs TRBV27 and TRBJ1-2, with a weak D call TRBD1 (5 bases). CDR3 length: 14 amino acids. Trimming stripped 2 bases from V and 1 base from J, with 8 bases between. Germline V CDR1 and CDR2: MNHEY, SMNVEV (reference sequence). The CDR3, as DNA: TGTGCCAGCAGTTTACGGGGCGGTAACTATGGCTACACCTTC. Its translation: CASSLRGGNYGYTF.

There are many counts of this clonotype. The chain has TRBV20-1 and TRBJ1-1; 7 bases are a match to TRBD1. Per the germline V gene, CDR1 is DFQATT and CDR2 is SNEGSKA (reference sequence). With 6 bases clipped from V and 11 bases from J, the junction kept 9 bases outside the gene matches. The CDR3 has 11 amino acids. In DNA, the CDR3 is TGCAGTGCCCAGGGTGACAGGGAGGCTTTCTTT. Residues: CSAQGDREAFF.

The chain joins TRBV12-3 or TRBV12-4 to TRBJ2-1, with 7 bases identical to TRBD2. This CDR3 contains 15 residues. The V and J ends lost 7 bases and 5 bases, in that order; junction bases with no gene match: 11. CDR3 bases: TGTGCCAGCAAACCCCCACTAGCGTTCAACAATGAGCAGTTCTTC. Amino acids: CASKPPLAFNNEQFF.

This clonotype has ten or more counts. This chain connects TRBV7-8 to TRBJ2-1, with D perhaps TRBD1 or TRBD2 (6 bases each). The CDR3 runs to 15 residues. V was clipped by 2 bases and J by 4 bases, with 12 bases between them. Per germline, CDR1 SGHVS and CDR2 FQNEAQ. CDR3 in DNA: TGTGCCAGCAGCTTAAGGAGGGACAAATACAATGAGCAGTTCTTC. This codes for CASSLRRDKYNEQFF.

The table lists this clonotype with many counts. The rearrangement uses TRBV4-2 and TRBJ1-1, with D possibly being TRBD1 (5 bases). V lost 1 base to trimming and J lost 10 bases, with 13 bases between them. CDR1 LGHNA and CDR2 YNFKEQ come from the germline V gene. The CDR3 spans 13 residues. CDR3 nucleotide sequence: TGTGCCAGCAGCCAAGCTCAGGGAGAATCAGCTTTCTTT. The encoded protein is CASSQAQGESAFF.

This clonotype is termed medium-sized (0.01 to 0.1%). The CDR3 reads CASSLAGVNTGELFF. DNA for the CDR3: TGTGCCAGCAGCTTAGCGGGTGTTAACACCGGGGAGCTGTTTTTT. The chain carries TRBV7-9 and TRBJ2-2; D gene unclear. Germline CDR1 SEHNR, CDR2 FQNEAQ (reference sequence). The V end lost 0 bases, the J end lost 2 bases, and 7 bases lay between the germline ends. The CDR3 consists of 15 residues.